What follows describes a single T cell receptor (beta chain). Being one base from a much bigger clone, this may be a read error. This sample stems from a study of blood T cells in healthy people across ages. The germline V gene encodes CDR1 LGHNT and CDR2 FRNRAP. This CDR3 has 13 residues. Then a second PCR, running about 6 to 11 cycles, was carried out with a sample-barcoded 5' primer and a J-beta primer mix. Via MiXCR, TCRdb re-called the 5' RACE reads, giving one row per CDR3 protein. The profile covers over 500,000 distinct CDR3 sequences, with about 28% appearing a single time and over 3.5% taken by the ten largest. This sample also appeared in a second study, on T cells of mothers and their children.

This chain links TRBV12-5 with TRBJ2-1; a weak D match, TRBD1 (5 bases). The sequence was collected from a boy younger than 10 in good health. Sequences were obtained from blood. The CDR3 sequence: CASGLKGSNEQSF. The DNA of the CDR3 is TGTGCTAGTGGTTTGAAGGGGTCCAATGAGCAGTCCTTC.